This T cell receptor beta chain was sequenced during a study of blood T cell repertoires in COVID-19. Study as a whole: Material from acute and convalescent COVID-19 was sourced from the United States, Italy and Spain. Sample material is recorded as cDNA or gDNA derived from T cells, B-cell-depleted T cells, or PBMCs.

Patients from Seattle were sampled longitudinally, starting during active infection. As processed by the authors: Reference gene primer amplification yielded estimated nucleated cell counts. Sequencing used immunoSEQ multiplex PCR; TCRdb keeps in-frame clones, though not all of them. V, J and clone size derive from that table, while D and trimming were established from the DNA sequence. Of some 160,000 clones in the sample, about nine tenths were seen once. Unmatched junction bases numbered 12, after V lost 0 bases and J lost 4 bases. Per the germline V gene, CDR1 is LGHNA and CDR2 is YNFKEQ. The CDR3 spans 18 residues.

Sample: peripheral blood. This TCR derives from a man between 18 and 29 years old with COVID-19, enrolled during active disease. The chain has TRBV4-2 and TRBJ2-7; TRBD1 aligns across 10 bases. CDR3 residues: CASSQETFGTGALYEQYF. The CDR3 DNA reads TGTGCCAGCAGCCAAGAGACCTTTGGGACAGGGGCTTTATACGAGCAGTACTTC.